Each of the 10 T cell receptor beta chains below was sequenced from the same sample in a study of cytomegalovirus exposure and HLA in healthy donors. The PCR used 60 Vbeta and 13 Jbeta primers. Method: immunoSEQ multiplex PCR; TCRdb's copy keeps in-frame clones and lacks some. The profile shows about 85,000 clones, over 70% of them singletons. Sequenced material: PBMCs. These receptors were collected from a middle-aged man in good health and CMV-seropositive.

This rearrangement joins TRBV7-9 to TRBJ1-2; tentatively, D is TRBD1 (5 bases). Germline V gene data show CDR1 as SEHNR and CDR2 as FQNEAQ (reference sequence). The CDR3 runs to 14 residues. V was clipped by 1 base and J by 5 bases, with 11 bases between them. CDR3 protein: CASSLGGQDYGYTF. CDR3 in DNA: TGTGCCAGCAGCTTAGGAGGACAAGATTATGGCTACACCTTC. The whole variable domain, remainder taken from reference TRBV7-9 and TRBJ1-2, is DTGVSQNPRHKITKRGQNVTFRCDPISEHNRLYWYRQTLGQGPEFLTYFQNEAQLEKSRLLSDRFSAERPKGSFSTLEIQRTEQGDSAMYLCASSLGGQDYGYTFGSGTRLTVV.

This clone showed up just once. The V gene is TRBV13, the J gene TRBJ1-2; D is perhaps TRBD1 (6 bases). Trimming removed 8 bases from V and 5 bases from J, with 12 bases in between. Germline lookup yields CDR1 PRHDT and CDR2 FYEKMQ (reference sequence). The CDR3 is made up of 12 amino acids. The CDR3 DNA is TGTGCCAGCTCCTTGGGGGCATATGGCTACACCTTC. Residues: CASSLGAYGYTF.

This clone showed up just a few times. The sample has other DNA sequences that encode this CDR3 too. The chain is built from TRBV18 and TRBJ2-7; 8 bases are a match to TRBD2. The CDR3 contains 15 residues. Germline CDR1 is KGHSH and CDR2 is LQKENI. J lost 2 bases, V lost 0 bases, and 3 bases had no gene match. This CDR3 is CASSPPLAGTYEQYF. In DNA form, the CDR3 reads TGTGCCAGCTCACCACCGCTAGCGGGCACCTACGAGCAGTACTTC. Together with reference TRBV18 and TRBJ2-7, the CDR3 gives the full variable domain: NAGVMQNPRHLVRRRGQEARLRCSPMKGHSHVYWYRQLPEEGLKFMVYLQKENIIDESGMPKERFSAEFPKEGPSILRIQQVVRGDSAAYFCASSPPLAGTYEQYFGPGTRLTVT.

This sequence joins TRBV6-4 and TRBJ2-3, with TRBD1 identical over 11 bases. This CDR3 region has 15 residues. Germline CDR1 MRHNA, CDR2 SNTAGT. Losses at the gene ends were 5 bases for V and 4 bases for J; bases not matched to a gene: 5. CDR3 in amino acids: CASSRDRGDSDTQYF. As DNA, the CDR3 is TGTGCCAGCAGTCGGGACAGGGGGGATTCAGATACGCAGTATTTT.

The chain has TRBV7-9 and TRBJ1-3; the D is unclear. The V end lost 6 bases, the J end lost 0 bases, and 6 bases lay between the germline ends. Germline V gene sequence: CDR1 SEHNR, CDR2 FQNEAQ (reference sequence). This CDR3 is 13 amino acids long. CDR3 bases: TGTGCCAGCAGATACTTCTCTGGAAACACCATATATTTT. Its translation: CASRYFSGNTIYF.

In regard to this clone: A junction end diverges from the germline sequence, so it may reflect a read error. This rearrangement joins TRBV7-9 to TRBJ2-7; the D gene is possibly TRBD1 (6 bases). CDR1 and CDR2 (germline): SEHNR, FQNEAQ (reference sequence). There are 16 residues in the CDR3. CDR3: CSSSLDPSGQPFEQYF. DNA of the CDR3: TGTTCCAGCAGCTTAGACCCCTCCGGACAGCCATTCGAGCAGTACTTC.

This clone has more than one count but fewer than ten. This chain uses TRBV19 with TRBJ2-4; the match to TRBD2 covers 14 bases. There are 19 residues in the CDR3. After removal of 3 bases from V and 6 bases from J, the junction contained 13 bases not matched to a gene. CDR1 and CDR2 from the germline V gene are LNHDA and SQIVND (reference sequence). CDR3 nucleotides: TGTGCCAGTAGTATTAGGGGACTAGCGGGAGAGGCTGGCGGAAACATTCAGTACTTC. Its protein is CASSIRGLAGEAGGNIQYF.

This clone was seen once. The V and J genes are TRBV9 and TRBJ2-5, with D maybe TRBD1 (7 bases). The CDR3 is 15 amino acids. CDR1 is SGDLS, CDR2 YYNGEE, per germline. The V gene lost 4 bases and the J gene lost 5 bases, with 18 bases spanning the gap. CDR3 DNA sequence: TGTGCCAGCAGCACCCCAGGGGGAGGTCGGGAGACCCAGTACTTC. Its translation: CASSTPGGGRETQYF.

The rearrangement links TRBV27 to TRBJ2-6; weak D call: TRBD1 (5 bases). The CDR3 is 21 residues long. Germline V gene data show CDR1 as MNHEY and CDR2 as SMNVEV (reference sequence). The V gene lost 2 bases and the J gene lost 2 bases, with 25 bases spanning the gap. The CDR3 region is CASSLDARAHDGLAGANVLTF. The CDR3 DNA is TGTGCCAGCAGTTTAGATGCCAGGGCCCACGATGGGCTTGCTGGGGCCAACGTCCTGACTTTC.

The chain is built from TRBV6-1 and TRBJ1-2, with D hard to call. Germline values: CDR1 MNHNS, CDR2 SASEGT. V was shortened by 7 bases and J by 8 bases, with 14 bases between the two germline ends. CDR3 length: 12 residues. CDR3 amino acids: CASIHPSGGYTF. In DNA form, the CDR3 reads TGTGCCAGCATCCACCCCTCGGGGGGCTACACCTTC.